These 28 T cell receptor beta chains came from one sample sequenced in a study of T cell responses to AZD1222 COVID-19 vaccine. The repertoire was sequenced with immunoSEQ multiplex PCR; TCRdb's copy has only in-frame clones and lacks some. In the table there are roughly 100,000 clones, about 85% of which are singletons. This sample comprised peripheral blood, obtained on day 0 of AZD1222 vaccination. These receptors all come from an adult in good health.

The CDR3 sequence is CASQPFSGAGELFF. The CDR3 nucleotides read TGTGCCAGCCAGCCCTTCAGCGGGGCCGGGGAGCTGTTTTTT. V and J are TRBV21-1 and TRBJ2-2; the table's D call TRBD2 went unverified against the DNA. TRBV21-1 is tagged as a pseudogene. The CDR3 consists of 14 residues.

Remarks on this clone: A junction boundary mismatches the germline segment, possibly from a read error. CDR3 region: CASSPSGENTDTQYF. The CDR3 bases are TGTGCTAGCAGCCCCAGCGGGGAGAACACAGATACGCAGTATTTT. J is TRBJ2-3 and V is TRBV7-7; 7 nucleotides agree with TRBD2. CDR3 length: 15 amino acids. Germline-derived CDR1 and CDR2 are SSHAT and FNYEAQ (reference sequence).

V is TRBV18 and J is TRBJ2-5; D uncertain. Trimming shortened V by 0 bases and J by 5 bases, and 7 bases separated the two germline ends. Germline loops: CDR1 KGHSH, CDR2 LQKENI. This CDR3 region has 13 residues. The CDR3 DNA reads TGTGCCAGCTCACCACCCTCCGGGGAGACCCAGTACTTC. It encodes CASSPPSGETQYF.

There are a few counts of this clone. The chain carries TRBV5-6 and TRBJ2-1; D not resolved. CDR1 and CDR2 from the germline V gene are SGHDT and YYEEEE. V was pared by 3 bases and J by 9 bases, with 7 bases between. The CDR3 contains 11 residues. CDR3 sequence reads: CASSYRGEQFF. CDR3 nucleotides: TGTGCCAGCAGCTACCGAGGTGAGCAGTTCTTC.

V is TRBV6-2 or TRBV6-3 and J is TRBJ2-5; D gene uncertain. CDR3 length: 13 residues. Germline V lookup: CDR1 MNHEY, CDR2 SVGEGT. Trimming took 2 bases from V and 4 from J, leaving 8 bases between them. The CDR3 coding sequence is TGTGCCAGCAGTTACGTCTCGAGAGAGACCCAGTACTTC. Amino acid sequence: CASSYVSRETQYF.

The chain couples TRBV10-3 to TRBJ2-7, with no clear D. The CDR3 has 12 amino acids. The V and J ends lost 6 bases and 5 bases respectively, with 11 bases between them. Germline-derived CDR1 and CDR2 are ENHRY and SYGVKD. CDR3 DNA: TGTGCCATCAGAGACCCGGCCGACGAGCAGTACTTC. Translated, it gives CAIRDPADEQYF.

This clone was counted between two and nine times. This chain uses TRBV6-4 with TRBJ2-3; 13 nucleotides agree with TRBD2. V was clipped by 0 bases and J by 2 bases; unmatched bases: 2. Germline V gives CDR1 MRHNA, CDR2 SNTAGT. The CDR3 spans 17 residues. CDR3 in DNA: TGTGCCAGCAGTGACTCAGGACTAGCGGGAGACACAGATACGCAGTATTTT. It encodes CASSDSGLAGDTDTQYF.

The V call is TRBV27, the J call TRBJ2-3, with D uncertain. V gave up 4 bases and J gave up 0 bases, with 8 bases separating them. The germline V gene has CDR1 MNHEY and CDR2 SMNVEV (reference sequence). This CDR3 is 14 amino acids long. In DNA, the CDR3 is TGTGCCAGCAGTTCGATACAGAGCACAGATACGCAGTATTTT. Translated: CASSSIQSTDTQYF.

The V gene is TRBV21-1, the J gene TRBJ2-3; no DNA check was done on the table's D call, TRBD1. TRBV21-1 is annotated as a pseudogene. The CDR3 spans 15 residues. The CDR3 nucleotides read TGTGCCAGCAGCCGTCGGGACAGGAGCACAGATACGCAGTATTTT. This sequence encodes CASSRRDRSTDTQYF.

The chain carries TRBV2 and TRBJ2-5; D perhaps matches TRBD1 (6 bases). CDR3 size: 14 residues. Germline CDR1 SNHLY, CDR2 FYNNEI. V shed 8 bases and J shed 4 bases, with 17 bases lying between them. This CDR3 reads CASSKGDTAETQYF. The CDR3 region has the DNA TGTGCCAGCTCGAAAGGGGACACCGCAGAGACCCAGTACTTC.

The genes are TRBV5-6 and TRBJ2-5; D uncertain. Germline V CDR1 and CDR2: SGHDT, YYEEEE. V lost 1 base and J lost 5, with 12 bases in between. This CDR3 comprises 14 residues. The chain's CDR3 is CASSLRVVRETQYF. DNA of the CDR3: TGTGCCAGCAGCTTGAGAGTCGTAAGGGAGACCCAGTACTTC.

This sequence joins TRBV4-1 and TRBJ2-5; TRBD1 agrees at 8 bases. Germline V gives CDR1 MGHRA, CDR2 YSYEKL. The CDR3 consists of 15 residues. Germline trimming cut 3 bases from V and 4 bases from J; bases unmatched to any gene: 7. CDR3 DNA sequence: TGCGCCAGCAGCCAGAATCCTACAGGGGGAGAGACCCAGTACTTC. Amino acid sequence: CASSQNPTGGETQYF.

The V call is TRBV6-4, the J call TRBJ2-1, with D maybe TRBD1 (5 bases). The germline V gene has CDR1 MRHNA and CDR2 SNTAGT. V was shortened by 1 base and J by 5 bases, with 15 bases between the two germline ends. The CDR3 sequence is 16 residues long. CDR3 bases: TGTGCCAGCAGTGACTGGGGCGCAGGTTTTAACAATGAGCAGTTCTTC. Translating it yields CASSDWGAGFNNEQFF.

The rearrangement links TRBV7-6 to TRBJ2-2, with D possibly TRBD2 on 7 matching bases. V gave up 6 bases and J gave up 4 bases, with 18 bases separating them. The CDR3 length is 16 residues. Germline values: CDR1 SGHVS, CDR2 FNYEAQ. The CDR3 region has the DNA TGTGCCAGCAGTTTGGGGGGGCCCTGGGGCACCGGGGAGCTGTTTTTT. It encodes CASSLGGPWGTGELFF.

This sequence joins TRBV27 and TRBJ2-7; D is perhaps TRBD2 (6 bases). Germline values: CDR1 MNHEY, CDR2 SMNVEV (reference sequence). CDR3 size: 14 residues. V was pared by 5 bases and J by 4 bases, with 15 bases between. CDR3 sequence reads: CASSTLSGEYEQYF. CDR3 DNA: TGTGCCAGCAGTACGCTCTCGGGGGAGTACGAGCAGTACTTC.

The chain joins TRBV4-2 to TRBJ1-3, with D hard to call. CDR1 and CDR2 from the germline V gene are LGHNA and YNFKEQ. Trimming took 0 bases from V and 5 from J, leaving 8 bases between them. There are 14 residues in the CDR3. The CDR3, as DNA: TGTGCCAGCAGCCAAGAAACTGTTAGAAACACCATATATTTT. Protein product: CASSQETVRNTIYF.

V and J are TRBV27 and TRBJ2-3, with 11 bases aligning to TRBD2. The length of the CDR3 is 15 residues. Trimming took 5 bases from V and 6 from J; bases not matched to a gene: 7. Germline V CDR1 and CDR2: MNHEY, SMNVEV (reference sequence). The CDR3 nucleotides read TGTGCCAGCAGTCCGACGACTAGCGGGGTGGATACGCAGTATTTT. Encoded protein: CASSPTTSGVDTQYF.

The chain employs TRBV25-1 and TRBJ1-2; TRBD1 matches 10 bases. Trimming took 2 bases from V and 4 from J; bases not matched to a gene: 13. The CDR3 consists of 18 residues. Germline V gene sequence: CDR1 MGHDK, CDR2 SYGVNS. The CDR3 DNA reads TGTGCCAGCAGTGAAATTGGAGGACAGGGGGAAACCATCTATGGCTACACCTTC. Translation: CASSEIGGQGETIYGYTF.

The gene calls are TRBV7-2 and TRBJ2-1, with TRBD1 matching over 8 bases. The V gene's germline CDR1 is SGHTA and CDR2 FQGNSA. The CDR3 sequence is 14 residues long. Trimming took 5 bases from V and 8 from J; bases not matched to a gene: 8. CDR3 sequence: CASSLSGQAHEQFF. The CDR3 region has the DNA TGTGCCAGCAGCCTCTCGGGACAGGCCCATGAGCAGTTCTTC.

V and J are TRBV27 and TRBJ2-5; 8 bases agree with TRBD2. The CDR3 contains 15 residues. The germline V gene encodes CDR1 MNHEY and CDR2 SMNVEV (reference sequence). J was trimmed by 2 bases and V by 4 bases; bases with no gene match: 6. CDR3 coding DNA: TGTGCCAGCAGTTACGGGGGGGTACAACAAGAGACCCAGTACTTC. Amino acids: CASSYGGVQQETQYF.

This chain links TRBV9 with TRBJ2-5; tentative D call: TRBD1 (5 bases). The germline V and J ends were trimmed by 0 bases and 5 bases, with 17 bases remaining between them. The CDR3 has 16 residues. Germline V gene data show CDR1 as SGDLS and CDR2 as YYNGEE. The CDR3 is CASSVAPKGAGETQYF. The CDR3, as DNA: TGTGCCAGCAGCGTAGCTCCGAAAGGGGCAGGGGAGACCCAGTACTTC.

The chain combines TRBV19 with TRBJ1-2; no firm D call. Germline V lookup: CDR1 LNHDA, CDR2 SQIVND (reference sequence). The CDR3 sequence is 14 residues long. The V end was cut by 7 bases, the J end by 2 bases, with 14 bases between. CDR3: CASTTRGYNYGYTF. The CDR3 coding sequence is TGTGCCAGTACCACCCGGGGTTACAACTATGGCTACACCTTC.

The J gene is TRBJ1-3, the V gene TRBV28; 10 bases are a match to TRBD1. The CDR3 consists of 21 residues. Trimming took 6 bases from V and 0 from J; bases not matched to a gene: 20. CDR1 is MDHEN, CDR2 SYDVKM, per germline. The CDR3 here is CASRKRLRRDRGLSSGNTIYF. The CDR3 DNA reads TGTGCCAGCAGAAAAAGACTTCGCCGGGACAGGGGTCTTTCCTCTGGAAACACCATATATTTT.

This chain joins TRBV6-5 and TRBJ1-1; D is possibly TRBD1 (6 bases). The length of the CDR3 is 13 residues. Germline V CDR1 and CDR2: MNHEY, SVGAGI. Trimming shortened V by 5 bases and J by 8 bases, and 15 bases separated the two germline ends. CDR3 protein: CASSPLDRTEAFF. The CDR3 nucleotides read TGTGCCAGCAGTCCACTGGACAGAACCGAAGCTTTCTTT.

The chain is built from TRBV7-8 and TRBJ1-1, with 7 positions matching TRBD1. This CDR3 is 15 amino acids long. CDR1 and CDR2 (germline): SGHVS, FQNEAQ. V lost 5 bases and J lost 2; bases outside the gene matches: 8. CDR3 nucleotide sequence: TGTGCCAGCAGCCCCCAATGGGACAGTAACACTGAAGCTTTCTTT. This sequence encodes CASSPQWDSNTEAFF.

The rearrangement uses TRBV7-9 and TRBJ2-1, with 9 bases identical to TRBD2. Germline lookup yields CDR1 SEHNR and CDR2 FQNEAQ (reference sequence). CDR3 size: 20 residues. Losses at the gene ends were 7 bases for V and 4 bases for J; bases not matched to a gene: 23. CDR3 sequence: CASTAYRGQRREGRYNEQFF. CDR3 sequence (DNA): TGTGCCAGCACAGCATACCGGGGCCAGCGGCGGGAGGGCCGTTACAATGAGCAGTTCTTC.

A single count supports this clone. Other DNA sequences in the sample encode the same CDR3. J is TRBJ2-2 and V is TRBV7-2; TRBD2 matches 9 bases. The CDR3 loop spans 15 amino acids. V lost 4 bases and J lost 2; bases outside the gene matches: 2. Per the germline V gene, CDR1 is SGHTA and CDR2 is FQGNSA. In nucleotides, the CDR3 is TGTGCCAGCAGCTCGACTAGCGGCAACACCGGGGAGCTGTTTTTT. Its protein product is CASSSTSGNTGELFF.

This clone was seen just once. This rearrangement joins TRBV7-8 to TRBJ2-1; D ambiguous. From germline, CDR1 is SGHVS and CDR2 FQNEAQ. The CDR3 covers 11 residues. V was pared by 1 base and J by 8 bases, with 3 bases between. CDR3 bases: TGTGCCAGCAGCTTAGATGATGAGCAGTTCTTC. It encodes CASSLDDEQFF.